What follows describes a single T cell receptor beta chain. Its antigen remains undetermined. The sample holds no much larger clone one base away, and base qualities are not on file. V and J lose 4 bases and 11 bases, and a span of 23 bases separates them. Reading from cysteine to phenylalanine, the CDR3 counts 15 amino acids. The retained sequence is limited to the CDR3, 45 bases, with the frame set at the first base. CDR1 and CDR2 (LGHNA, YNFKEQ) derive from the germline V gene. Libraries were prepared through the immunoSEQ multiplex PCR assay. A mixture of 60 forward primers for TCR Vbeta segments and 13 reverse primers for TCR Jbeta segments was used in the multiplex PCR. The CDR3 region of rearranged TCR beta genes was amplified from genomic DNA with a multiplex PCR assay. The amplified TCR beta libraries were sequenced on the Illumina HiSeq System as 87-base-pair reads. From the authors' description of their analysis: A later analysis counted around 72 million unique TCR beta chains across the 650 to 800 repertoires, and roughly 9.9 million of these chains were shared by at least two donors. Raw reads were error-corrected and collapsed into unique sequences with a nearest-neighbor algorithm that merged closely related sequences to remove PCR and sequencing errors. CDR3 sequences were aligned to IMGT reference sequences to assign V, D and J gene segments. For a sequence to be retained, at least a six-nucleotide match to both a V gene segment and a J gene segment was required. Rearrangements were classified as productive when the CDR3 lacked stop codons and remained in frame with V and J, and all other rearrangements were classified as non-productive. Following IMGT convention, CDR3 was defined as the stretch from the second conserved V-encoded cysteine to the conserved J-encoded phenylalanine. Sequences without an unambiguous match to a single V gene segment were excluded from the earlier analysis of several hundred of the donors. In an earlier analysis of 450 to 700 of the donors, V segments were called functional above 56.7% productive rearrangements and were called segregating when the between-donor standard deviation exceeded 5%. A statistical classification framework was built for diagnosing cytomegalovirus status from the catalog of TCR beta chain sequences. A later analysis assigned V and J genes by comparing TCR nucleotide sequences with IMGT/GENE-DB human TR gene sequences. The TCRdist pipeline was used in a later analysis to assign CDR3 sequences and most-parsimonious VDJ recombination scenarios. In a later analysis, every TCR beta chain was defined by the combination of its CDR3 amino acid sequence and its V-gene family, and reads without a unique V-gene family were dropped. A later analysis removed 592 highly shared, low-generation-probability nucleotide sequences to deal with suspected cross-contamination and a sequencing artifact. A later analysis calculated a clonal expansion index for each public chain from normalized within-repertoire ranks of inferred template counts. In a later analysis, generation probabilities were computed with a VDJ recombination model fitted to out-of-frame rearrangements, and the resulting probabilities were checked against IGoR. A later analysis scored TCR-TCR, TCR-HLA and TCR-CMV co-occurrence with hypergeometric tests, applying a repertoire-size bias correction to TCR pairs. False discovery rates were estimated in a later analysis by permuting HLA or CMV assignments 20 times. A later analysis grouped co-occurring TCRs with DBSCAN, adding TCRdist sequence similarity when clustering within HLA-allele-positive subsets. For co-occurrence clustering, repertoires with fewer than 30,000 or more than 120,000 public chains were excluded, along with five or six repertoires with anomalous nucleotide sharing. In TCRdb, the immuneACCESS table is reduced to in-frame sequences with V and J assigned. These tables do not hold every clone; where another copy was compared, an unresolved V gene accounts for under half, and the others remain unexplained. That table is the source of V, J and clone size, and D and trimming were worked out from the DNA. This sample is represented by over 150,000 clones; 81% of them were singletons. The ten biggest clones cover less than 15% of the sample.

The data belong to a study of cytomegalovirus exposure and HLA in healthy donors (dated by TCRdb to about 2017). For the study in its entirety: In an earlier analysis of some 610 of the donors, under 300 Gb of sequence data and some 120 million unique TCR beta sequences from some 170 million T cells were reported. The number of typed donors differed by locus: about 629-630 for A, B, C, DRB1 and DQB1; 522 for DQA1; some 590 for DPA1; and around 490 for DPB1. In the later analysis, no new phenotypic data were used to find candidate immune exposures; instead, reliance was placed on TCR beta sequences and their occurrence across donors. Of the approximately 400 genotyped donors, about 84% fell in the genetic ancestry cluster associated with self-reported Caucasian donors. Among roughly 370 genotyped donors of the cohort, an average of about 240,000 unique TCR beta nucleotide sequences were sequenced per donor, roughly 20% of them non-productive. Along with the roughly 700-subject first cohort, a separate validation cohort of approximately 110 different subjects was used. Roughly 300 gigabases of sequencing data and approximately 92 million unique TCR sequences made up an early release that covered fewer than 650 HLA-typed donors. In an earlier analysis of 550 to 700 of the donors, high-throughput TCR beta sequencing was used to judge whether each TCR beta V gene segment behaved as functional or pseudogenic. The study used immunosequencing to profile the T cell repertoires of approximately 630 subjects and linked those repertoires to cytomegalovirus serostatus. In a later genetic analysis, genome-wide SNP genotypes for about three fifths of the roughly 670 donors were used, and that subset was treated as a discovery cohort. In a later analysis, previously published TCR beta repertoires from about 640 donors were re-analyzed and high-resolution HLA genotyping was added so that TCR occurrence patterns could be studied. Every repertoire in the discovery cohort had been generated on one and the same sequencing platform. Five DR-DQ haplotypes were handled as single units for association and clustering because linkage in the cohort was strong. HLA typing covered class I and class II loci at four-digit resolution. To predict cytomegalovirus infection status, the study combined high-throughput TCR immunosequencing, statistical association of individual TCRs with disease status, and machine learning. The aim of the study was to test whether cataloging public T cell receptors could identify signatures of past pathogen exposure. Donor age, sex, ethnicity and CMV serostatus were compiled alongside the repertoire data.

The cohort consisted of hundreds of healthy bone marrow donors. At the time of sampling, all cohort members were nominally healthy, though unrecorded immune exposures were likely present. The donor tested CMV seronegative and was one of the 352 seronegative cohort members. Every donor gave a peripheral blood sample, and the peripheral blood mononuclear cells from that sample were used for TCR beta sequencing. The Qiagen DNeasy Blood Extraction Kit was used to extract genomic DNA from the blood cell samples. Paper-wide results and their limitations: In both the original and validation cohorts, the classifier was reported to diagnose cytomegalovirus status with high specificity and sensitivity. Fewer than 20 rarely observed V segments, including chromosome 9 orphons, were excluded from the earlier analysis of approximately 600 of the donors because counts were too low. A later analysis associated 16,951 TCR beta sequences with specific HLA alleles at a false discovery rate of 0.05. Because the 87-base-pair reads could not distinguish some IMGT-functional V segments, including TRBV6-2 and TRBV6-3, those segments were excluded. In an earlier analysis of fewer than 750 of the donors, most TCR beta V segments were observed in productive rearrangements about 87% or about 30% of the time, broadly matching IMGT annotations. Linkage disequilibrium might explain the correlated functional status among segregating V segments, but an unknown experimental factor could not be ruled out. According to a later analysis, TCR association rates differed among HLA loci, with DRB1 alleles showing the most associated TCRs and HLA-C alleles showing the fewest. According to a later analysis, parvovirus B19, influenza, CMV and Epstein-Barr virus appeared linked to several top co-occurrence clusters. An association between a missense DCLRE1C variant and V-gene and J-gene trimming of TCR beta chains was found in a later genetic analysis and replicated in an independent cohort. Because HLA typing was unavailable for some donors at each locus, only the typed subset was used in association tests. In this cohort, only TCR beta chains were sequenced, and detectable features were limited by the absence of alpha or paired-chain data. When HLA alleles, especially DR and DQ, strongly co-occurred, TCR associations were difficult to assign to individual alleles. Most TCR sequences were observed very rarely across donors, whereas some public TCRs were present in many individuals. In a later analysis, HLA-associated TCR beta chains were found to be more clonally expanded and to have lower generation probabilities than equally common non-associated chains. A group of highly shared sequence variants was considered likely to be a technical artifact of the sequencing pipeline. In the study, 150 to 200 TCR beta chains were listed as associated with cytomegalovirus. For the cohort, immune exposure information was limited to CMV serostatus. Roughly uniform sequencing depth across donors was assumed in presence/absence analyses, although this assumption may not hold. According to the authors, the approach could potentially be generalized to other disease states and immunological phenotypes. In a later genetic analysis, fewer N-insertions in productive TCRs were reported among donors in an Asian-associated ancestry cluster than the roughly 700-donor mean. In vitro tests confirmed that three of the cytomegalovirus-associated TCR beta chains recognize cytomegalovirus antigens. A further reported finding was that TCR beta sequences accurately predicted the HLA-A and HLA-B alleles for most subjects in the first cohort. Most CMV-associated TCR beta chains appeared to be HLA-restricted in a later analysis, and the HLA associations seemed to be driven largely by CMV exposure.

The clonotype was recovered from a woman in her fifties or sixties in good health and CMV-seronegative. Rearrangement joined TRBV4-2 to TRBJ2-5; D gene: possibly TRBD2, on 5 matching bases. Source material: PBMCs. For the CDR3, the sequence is CASSPGMAGITEQYF. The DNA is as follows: TGTGCCAGCAGCCCCGGGATGGCGGGTATAACAGAGCAGTACTTC.